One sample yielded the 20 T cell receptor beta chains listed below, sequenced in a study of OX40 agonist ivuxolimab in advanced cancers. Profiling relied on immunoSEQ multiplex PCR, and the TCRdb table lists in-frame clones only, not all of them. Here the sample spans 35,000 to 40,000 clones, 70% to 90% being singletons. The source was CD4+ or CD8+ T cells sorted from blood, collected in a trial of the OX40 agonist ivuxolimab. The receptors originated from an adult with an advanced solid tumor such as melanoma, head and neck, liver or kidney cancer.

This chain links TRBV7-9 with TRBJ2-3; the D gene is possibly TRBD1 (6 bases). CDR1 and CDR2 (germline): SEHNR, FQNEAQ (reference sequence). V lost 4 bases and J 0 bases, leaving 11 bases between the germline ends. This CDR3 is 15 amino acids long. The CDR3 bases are TGTGCCAGCAGCTCGGACAGTGCCAGCACAGATACGCAGTATTTT. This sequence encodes CASSSDSASTDTQYF.

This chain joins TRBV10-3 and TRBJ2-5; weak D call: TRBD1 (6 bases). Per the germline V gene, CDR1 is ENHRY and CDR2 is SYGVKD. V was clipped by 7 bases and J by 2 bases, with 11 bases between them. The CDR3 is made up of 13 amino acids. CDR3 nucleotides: TGTGCCATCATGCCGGACAGACAAGAGACCCAGTACTTC. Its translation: CAIMPDRQETQYF.

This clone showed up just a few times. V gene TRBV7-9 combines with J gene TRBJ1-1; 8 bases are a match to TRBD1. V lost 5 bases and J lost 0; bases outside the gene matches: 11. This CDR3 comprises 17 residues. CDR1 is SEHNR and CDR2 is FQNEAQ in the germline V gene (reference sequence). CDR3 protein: CASSTLQGALMNTEAFF. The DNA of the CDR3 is TGTGCCAGCAGCACCCTCCAGGGGGCCCTAATGAACACTGAAGCTTTCTTT.

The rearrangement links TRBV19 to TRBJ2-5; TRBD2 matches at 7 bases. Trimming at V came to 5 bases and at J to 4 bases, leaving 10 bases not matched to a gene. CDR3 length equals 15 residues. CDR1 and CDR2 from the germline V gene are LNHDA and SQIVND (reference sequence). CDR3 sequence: CASSEERGRGETQYF. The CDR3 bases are TGTGCCAGTAGTGAGGAGCGGGGCCGGGGAGAGACCCAGTACTTC.

CDR3 DNA: TGTGCCAGCAGCTTCGCAGGGGCGGTGACCGGGGAGCTGTTTTTT. Residues: CASSFAGAVTGELFF. The chain employs TRBV7-3 and TRBJ2-2, with D possibly TRBD1 on 6 matching bases. Deletions cut 3 bases from V and 5 bases from J, with 13 bases between. The CDR3 is 15 amino acids. Germline loops: CDR1 SGHTA, CDR2 FQGTGA. The full variable domain, with the rest looked up from reference TRBV7-3 and TRBJ2-2, is GAGVSQTPSNKVTEKGKYVELRCDPISGHTALYWYRQSLGQGPEFLIYFQGTGAADDSGLPNDRFFAVRPEGSVSTLKIQRTERGDSAVYLCASSFAGAVTGELFFGEGSRLTVL.

Here the CDR3 DNA reads TGCGCCAGCAGCCAACAACCTTTATCGAGCGGGGGGGCCAGGAATGAGCAGTTCTTC. Its translation is CASSQQPLSSGGARNEQFF. V gene TRBV4-3 combines with J gene TRBJ2-1; 10 bases are a match to TRBD2. The CDR3 sequence is 19 residues long. V shed 2 bases, J shed 7 bases, and the junction held 17 bases outside the gene matches. CDR1 is LGHNA and CDR2 is YSLEER in the germline V gene.

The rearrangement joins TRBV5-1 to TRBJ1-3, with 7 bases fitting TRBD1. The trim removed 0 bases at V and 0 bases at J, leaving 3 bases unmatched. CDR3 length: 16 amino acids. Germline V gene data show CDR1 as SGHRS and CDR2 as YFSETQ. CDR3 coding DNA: TGCGCCAGCAGCTTGGATTGGGACAGCTCTGGAAACACCATATATTTT. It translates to CASSLDWDSSGNTIYF.

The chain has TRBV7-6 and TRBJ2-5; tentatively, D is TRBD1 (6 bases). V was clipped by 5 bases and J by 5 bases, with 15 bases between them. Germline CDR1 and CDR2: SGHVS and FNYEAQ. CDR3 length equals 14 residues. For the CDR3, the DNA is TGTGCCAGCAGCCTTCTACAGGGCGGGGAGACCCAGTACTTC. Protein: CASSLLQGGETQYF.

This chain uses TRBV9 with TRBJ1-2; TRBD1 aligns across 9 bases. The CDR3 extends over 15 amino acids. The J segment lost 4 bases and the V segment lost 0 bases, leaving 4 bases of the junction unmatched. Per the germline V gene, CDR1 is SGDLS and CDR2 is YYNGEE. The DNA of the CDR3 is TGTGCCAGCAGCGTAGGGTGGGACAGGGCCTATGGCTACACCTTC. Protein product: CASSVGWDRAYGYTF.

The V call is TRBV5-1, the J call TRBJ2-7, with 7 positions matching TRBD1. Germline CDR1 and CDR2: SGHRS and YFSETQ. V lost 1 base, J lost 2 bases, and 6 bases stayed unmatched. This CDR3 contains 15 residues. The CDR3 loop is CASSLQGERPYEQYF. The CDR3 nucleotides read TGCGCCAGCAGCTTGCAGGGGGAAAGGCCCTACGAGCAGTACTTC.

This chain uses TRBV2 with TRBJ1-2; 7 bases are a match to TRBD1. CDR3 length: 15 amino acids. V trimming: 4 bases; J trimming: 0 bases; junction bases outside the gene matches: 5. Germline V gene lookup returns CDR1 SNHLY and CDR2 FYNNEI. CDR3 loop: CASSANRGANYGYTF. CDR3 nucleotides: TGTGCCAGCAGTGCCAACAGGGGAGCTAACTATGGCTACACCTTC.

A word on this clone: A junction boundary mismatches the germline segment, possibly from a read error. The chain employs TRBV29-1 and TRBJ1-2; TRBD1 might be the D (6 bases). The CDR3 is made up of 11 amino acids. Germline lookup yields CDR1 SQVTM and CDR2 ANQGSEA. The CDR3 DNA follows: TGCAGCGTTGATACAGGGATTGGGACCCACTTC. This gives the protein CSVDTGIGTHF.

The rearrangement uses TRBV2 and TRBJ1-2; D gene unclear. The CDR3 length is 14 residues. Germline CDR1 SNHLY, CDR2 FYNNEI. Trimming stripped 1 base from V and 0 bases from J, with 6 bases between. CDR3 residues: CASSEEGTNYGYTF. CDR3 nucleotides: TGTGCCAGCAGTGAAGAAGGCACTAACTATGGCTACACCTTC.

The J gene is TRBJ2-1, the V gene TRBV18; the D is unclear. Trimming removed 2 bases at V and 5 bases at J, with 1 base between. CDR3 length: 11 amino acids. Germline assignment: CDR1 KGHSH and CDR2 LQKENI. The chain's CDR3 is CASSPDNEQFF. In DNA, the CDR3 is TGTGCCAGCTCACCAGACAATGAGCAGTTCTTC.

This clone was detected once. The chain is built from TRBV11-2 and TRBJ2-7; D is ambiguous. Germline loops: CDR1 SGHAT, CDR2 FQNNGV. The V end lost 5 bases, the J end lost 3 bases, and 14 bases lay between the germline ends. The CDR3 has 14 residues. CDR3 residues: CASSVTETYYEQYF. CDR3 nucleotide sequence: TGTGCCAGCAGCGTTACAGAGACCTACTACGAGCAGTACTTC.

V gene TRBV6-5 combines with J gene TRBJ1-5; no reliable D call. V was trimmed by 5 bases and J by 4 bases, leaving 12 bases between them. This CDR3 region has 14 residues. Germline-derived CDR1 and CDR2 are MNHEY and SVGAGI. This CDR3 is CASSDWSRNQPQHF. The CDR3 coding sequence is TGTGCCAGCAGTGATTGGTCTAGGAATCAGCCCCAGCATTTT.

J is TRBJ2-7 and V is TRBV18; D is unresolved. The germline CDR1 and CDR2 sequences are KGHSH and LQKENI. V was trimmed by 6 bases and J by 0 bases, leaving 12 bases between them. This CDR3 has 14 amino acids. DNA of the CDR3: TGTGCCAGCTCGCCTGAGAGGAGCTCCTACGAGCAGTACTTC. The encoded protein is CASSPERSSYEQYF.

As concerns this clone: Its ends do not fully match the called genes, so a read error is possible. CDR3: CASIELAAHNEQFF. The CDR3 DNA follows: TGTGCCAGCATTGAACTAGCGGCCCACAATGAGCAGTTCTTC. This chain joins TRBV2 and TRBJ2-1; 8 positions agree with TRBD2. The CDR3 sequence is 14 residues long. Germline V gives CDR1 SNHLY, CDR2 FYNNEI.

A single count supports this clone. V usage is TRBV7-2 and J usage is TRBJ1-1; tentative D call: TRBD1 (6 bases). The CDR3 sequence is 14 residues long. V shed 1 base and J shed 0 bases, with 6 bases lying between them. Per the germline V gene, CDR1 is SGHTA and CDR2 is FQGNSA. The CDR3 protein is CASSLDRVNTEAFF. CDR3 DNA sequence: TGTGCCAGCAGCTTAGACAGGGTGAACACTGAAGCTTTCTTT.

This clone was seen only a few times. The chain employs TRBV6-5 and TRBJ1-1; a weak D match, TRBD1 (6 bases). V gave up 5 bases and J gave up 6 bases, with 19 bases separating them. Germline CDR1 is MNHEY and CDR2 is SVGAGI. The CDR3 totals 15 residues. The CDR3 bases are TGTGCCAGCAGTCTAGGCCGTGGGGGGCGCGCTGAAGCTTTCTTT. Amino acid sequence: CASSLGRGGRAEAFF.